Given below is one T cell receptor beta chain in context. The CDR3 sequence is 17 residues long. Unmatched junction bases numbered 11, after V lost 3 bases and J lost 1 base. Germline V CDR1 and CDR2: SNHLY, FYNNEI. Method: immunoSEQ multiplex PCR; TCRdb's copy keeps in-frame clones and lacks some. The sample holds about 3,100 clones, approximately 69% seen once. The data were obtained in a study of tumor T cells in aggressive B-cell lymphoma. This sequence was found in an adult with diffuse large B cell lymphoma. Sequenced sample: tumor tissue. This chain connects TRBV2 to TRBJ2-7; 8 positions match TRBD1. CDR3 nucleotide sequence: TGTGCCAGCAGTGAGACCGGAACAGGGGGTTTTTCCTACGAGCAGTACTTC. Translated, it gives CASSETGTGGFSYEQYF.